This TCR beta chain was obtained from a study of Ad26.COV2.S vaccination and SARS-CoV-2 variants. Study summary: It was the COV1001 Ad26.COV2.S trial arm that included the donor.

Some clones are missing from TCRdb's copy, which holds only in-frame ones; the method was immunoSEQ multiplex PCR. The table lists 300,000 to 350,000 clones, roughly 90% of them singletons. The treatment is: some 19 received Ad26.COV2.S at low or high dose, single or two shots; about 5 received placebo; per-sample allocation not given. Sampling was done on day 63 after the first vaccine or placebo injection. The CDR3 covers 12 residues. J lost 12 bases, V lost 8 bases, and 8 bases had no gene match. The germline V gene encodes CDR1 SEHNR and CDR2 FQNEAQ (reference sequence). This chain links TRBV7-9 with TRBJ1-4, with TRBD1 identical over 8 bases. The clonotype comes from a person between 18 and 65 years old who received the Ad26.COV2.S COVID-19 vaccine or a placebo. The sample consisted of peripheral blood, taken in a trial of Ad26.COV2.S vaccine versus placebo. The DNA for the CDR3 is TGTGCCAGCGGACAGGGAGGGAGGGAACTGTTTTTT. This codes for CASGQGGRELFF.